This T cell receptor (beta chain) was captured by sequencing in a study of cytomegalovirus exposure and HLA in healthy donors. TCRdb's table, derived via immunoSEQ multiplex PCR, lists solely in-frame clones and lacks some. The sample consists of about 360,000 clones, just over 85% of them appearing once. The CDR3 covers 16 residues. Germline V gives CDR1 SGHTA, CDR2 FQGNSA. V trimming: 3 bases; J trimming: 0 bases; junction bases outside the gene matches: 7. Material: PBMCs. This chain links TRBV7-2 with TRBJ2-7; 8 bases fit TRBD1. The receptor comes from a woman aged 18-35 years in good health and CMV-seronegative. The CDR3 protein is CASSFPGGGGSYEQYF. As DNA, the CDR3 is TGTGCCAGCAGCTTCCCAGGGGGCGGAGGCTCCTACGAGCAGTACTTC. The variable domain in full, with the rest retrieved from reference TRBV7-2 and TRBJ2-7, is GAGVSQSPSNKVTEKGKDVELRCDPISGHTALYWYRQSLGQGLEFLIYFQGNSAPDKSGLPSDRFSAERTGGSVSTLTIQRTQQEDSAVYLCASSFPGGGGSYEQYFGPGTRLTVT.